The 3 T cell receptor beta chains below come from one sample, sequenced in a study of blood T cell repertoires in COVID-19. Profiled with immunoSEQ multiplex PCR; TCRdb holds only in-frame clones, not every one. Among hundreds of thousands of clones, roughly 83% were seen once, and the ten largest hold nearly 9%. Specimen: peripheral blood. The receptors here all came from an elderly man with acute or convalescent COVID-19.

This chain uses TRBV5-8 with TRBJ1-1, with D unclear. Germline V gene lookup returns CDR1 SGHTS and CDR2 YDEGEE. Trimming took 4 bases from V and 0 from J, leaving 19 bases between them. This CDR3 contains 17 residues. CDR3 region: CASSPREGNYMNTEAFF. In DNA form, the CDR3 reads TGTGCCAGCAGCCCACGGGAAGGAAACTACATGAACACTGAAGCTTTCTTT.

The chain recombines TRBV6-6 with TRBJ2-2; 7 nucleotides line up with TRBD2. CDR1 is MNHNY and CDR2 is SVGAGI in the germline V gene (reference sequence). V trimming: 2 bases; J trimming: 4 bases; junction bases outside the gene matches: 4. The CDR3 length is 15 residues. CDR3 region: CASSYKAGPTGELFF. The CDR3 DNA reads as TGTGCCAGCAGTTACAAAGCGGGGCCCACCGGGGAGCTGTTTTTT.

The chain carries TRBV7-2 and TRBJ2-3; 7 bases match TRBD1. The V and J ends lost 8 bases and 1 base, in that order; junction bases with no gene match: 6. The CDR3 consists of 14 residues. Germline V gene lookup returns CDR1 SGHTA and CDR2 FQGNSA. This CDR3 reads CASRYRGGTDTQYF. The CDR3 bases are TGTGCCAGCCGCTACAGGGGAGGCACAGATACGCAGTATTTT.